These T cell receptor beta chains were read from a single sample in a study of monozygotic twins with inflammatory bowel disease. TCRdb reprocessed the 5' RACE reads and keeps a single row for each CDR3 protein, giving no DNA. In total, the table holds just over 300,000 distinct CDR3 sequences. What was sequenced was blood. These receptors originate from a human donor with ulcerative colitis or Crohn's disease, or a healthy co-twin of an affected twin (not recorded which). The CDR3 runs from the conserved cysteine through the conserved F or W.

V	J	CDR3
TRBV27	TRBJ1-5	CASSFIGRGRENQPQHF
TRBV2	TRBJ2-3	CASSEQIDTQYF
TRBV6-5	TRBJ2-5	CASRNVATQYF
TRBV5-5	TRBJ1-2	CASSLVSTPENYGYTF
TRBV12-3/TRBV12-4	TRBJ1-2	CASSLKRNGGYTF
TRBV24-1	TRBJ2-1	CATSYANEQFF
TRBV20-1	TRBJ1-4	CSARGSTNEKLFF
TRBV2	TRBJ2-7	CASRDTSGAFYEQYF
TRBV12-3/TRBV12-4	TRBJ1-1	CASTIRQQAFF
TRBV7-3	TRBJ1-1	CASSLTGQAMAEAFF
TRBV5-6	TRBJ1-3	CASSWGAGNTIYF
TRBV15	TRBJ2-7	CATSRVDTGTSSYEQYF
TRBV12-3/TRBV12-4	TRBJ2-7	CASSLYIVTTYF
TRBV19	TRBJ2-1	CASSILAGGSYNEQFF
TRBV6-5	TRBJ2-7	CASSYGDQIYEQYF
TRBV20-1	TRBJ1-1	CSAVTGGSTRTAEAFF
TRBV27	TRBJ2-1	CASSPRMTSGRADSYNEQFF
TRBV18	TRBJ2-7	CASSPPGYSYEQYF
TRBV5-1	TRBJ2-3	CASSKTSGATDTQYF
TRBV5-1	TRBJ2-1	CASSPDSPYNEQFF
TRBV6-2/TRBV6-3	TRBJ2-2	CASSFWANTGELFF
TRBV7-2	TRBJ1-2	CASSSGLFGVGYGYTF
TRBV12-3/TRBV12-4	TRBJ1-2	CASSTGTGAGYTF
TRBV12-3/TRBV12-4	TRBJ1-5	CASSSPGGVGNQPQHF
TRBV6-5	TRBJ1-2	CASSYPPTNTISNYGYTF
TRBV12-3/TRBV12-4	TRBJ2-7	CASSNPGLADEQYF
TRBV7-2	TRBJ1-1	CASSLLAQYTEAFF
TRBV20-1	TRBJ2-7	CSAPRQGVYEQYF
TRBV19	TRBJ2-6	CASSIVSSVLTF